The source of this T cell receptor (beta chain) is a study of blood T cell repertoires in COVID-19. Study background: Samples representing acute and convalescent COVID-19 were sourced from the United States, Italy and Spain.

As handled by the study authors: Nucleated cell counts were estimated from reference gene primer amplification. Repertoires were generated with immunoSEQ multiplex PCR, while TCRdb's copy carries only in-frame clones and drops some. V, J and clone size derive from that table, while D and trimming were established from the DNA sequence. The sample lists 250,000 to 400,000 clones, about 87% occurring once. This clone occurred a few times. The CDR3 loop spans 16 amino acids. The germline CDR1 and CDR2 sequences are MRHNA and SNTAGT. With V trimmed by 3 bases and J by 4 bases, 9 bases remained unmatched. During active infection, Seattle patients enrolled and were then monitored through disease.

Material for sequencing was peripheral blood. The gene calls are TRBV6-4 and TRBJ2-3; 8 bases map to TRBD2. This receptor was obtained from a woman in her thirties with COVID-19, enrolled during active disease. In DNA form, the CDR3 reads TGTGCCAGCAGTGATGGTAACGGGGGGGCGCCAGATACGCAGTATTTT. This sequence encodes CASSDGNGGAPDTQYF.